This T cell receptor beta chain was captured in a study of blood T cell repertoires in COVID-19. Across the whole study: The cDNA or gDNA used as material had been derived from T cells, B-cell-depleted T cells, or PBMCs.

Enrolment of Seattle patients took place during active infection, and they were followed longitudinally. Generated by immunoSEQ multiplex PCR, the TCRdb table keeps only in-frame clones and is missing some. The table shows about 500,000 clones, with roughly 89% occurring only once. The CDR3 extends over 16 amino acids. Per germline, CDR1 LNHDA and CDR2 SQIVND (reference sequence). V trimming: 4 bases; J trimming: 1 base; junction bases outside the gene matches: 3. The J gene is TRBJ2-1, the V gene TRBV19; 11 bases align to TRBD2. The clonotype was recovered from a man aged 18 to 29 with COVID-19, enrolled during active disease. Sample: peripheral blood. The CDR3 DNA reads as TGTGCCAGTAGTAAGGGACTAGCGGCTTCCTACAATGAGCAGTTCTTC. It specifies CASSKGLAASYNEQFF.